These 28 T cell receptor beta chains share one sample of origin, sequenced in a study of monozygotic twins with inflammatory bowel disease. TCRdb reanalyzed the 5' RACE reads, giving one entry per CDR3 protein sequence and no DNA. The sample data list about 200,000 distinct CDR3 sequences. Material for sequencing was blood. All receptors come from a human donor with ulcerative colitis or Crohn's disease, or a healthy co-twin of an affected twin (not recorded which).

The J gene is TRBJ2-2, the V gene TRBV5-6. CDR1 and CDR2 from the germline V gene are SGHDT and YYEEEE. This CDR3 is built from 12 residues. This CDR3 reads CASRIGTGELFF.

The chain carries TRBV19 and TRBJ2-1; the D call of TRBD2 rests on TCRdb alone, since no DNA is present to check it. This CDR3 is 16 amino acids long. The germline gives CDR1 LNHDA, CDR2 SQIVND (reference sequence). The CDR3 is CASSIDLGTAYNEQFF.

The chain has TRBV29-1 and TRBJ1-1. The CDR3 consists of 12 residues. Germline CDR1 SQVTM, CDR2 ANQGSEA. The CDR3: CSVGGWNTEAFF.

The CDR3 sequence: CASLQGLRTGELFF. The chain has TRBV28 and TRBJ2-2; TCRdb's assignment of TRBD1 cannot be checked, as there is no DNA. The CDR3 covers 14 residues. Germline CDR1 reads MDHEN; CDR2 reads SYDVKM. Together with reference TRBV28 and TRBJ2-2, the CDR3 gives the full variable domain: DVKVTQSSRYLVKRTGEKVFLECVQDMDHENMFWYRQDPGLGLRLIYFSYDVKMKEKGDIPEGYSVSREKKERFSLILESASTNQTSMYLCASLQGLRTGELFFGEGSRLTVL.

The J gene is TRBJ1-1, the V gene TRBV20-1; with no DNA, the TCRdb D assignment of TRBD1 cannot be verified. The V gene's germline CDR1 is DFQATT and CDR2 SNEGSKA (reference sequence). CDR3 length equals 14 residues. CDR3 residues: CSARDRGGDTEAFF.

The chain is built from TRBV10-1 and TRBJ1-6. CDR3 length: 14 residues. CDR1 WNHNN and CDR2 SYGVQD come from the germline V gene (reference sequence). The CDR3 sequence is CASSEGTYNSPLHF.

The chain uses TRBV7-2 and TRBJ2-5; the D gene TCRdb calls, TRBD1, cannot be checked with no DNA. CDR1 and CDR2 from the germline V gene are SGHTA and FQGNSA. The length of the CDR3 is 16 residues. CDR3 amino acids: CASSLRWGAREETQYF.

The chain uses TRBV5-1 and TRBJ2-2; TCRdb indicates TRBD1, and absent DNA this call remains unverified. From germline, CDR1 is SGHRS and CDR2 YFSETQ. The CDR3 length is 15 residues. Here the CDR3 reads CASSPGTGLAGELFF.

The CDR3 loop is CASSQLPAAQETQYF. The chain links TRBV4-1 to TRBJ2-5; TCRdb's assignment of TRBD2 cannot be checked, as there is no DNA. Germline assignment: CDR1 MGHRA and CDR2 YSYEKL. The CDR3 totals 15 residues.

The J gene is TRBJ2-1, the V gene TRBV6-1; TCRdb reports TRBD2, a call that lacks DNA to check it against. Germline CDR1 MNHNS, CDR2 SASEGT. This CDR3 is 14 amino acids long. CDR3 loop: CASSVAGAGNEQFF.

The rearrangement joins TRBV7-9 to TRBJ2-7; without DNA, the TCRdb call of TRBD1 cannot be checked. Germline CDR1 and CDR2: SEHNR and FQNEAQ (reference sequence). The CDR3 consists of 14 residues. The chain's CDR3 is CASSLAGQRDEQYF. Full variable domain (rest looked up from reference TRBV7-9 and TRBJ2-7): DTGVSQNPRHKITKRGQNVTFRCDPISEHNRLYWYRQTLGQGPEFLTYFQNEAQLEKSRLLSDRFSAERPKGSFSTLEIQRTEQGDSAMYLCASSLAGQRDEQYFGPGTRLTVT.

The chain employs TRBV15 and TRBJ2-1; the D call of TRBD2 rests on TCRdb alone, since no DNA is present to check it. The CDR3 extends over 16 amino acids. Looked up from germline, CDR1 is LNHNV and CDR2 is YYDKDF (reference sequence). The CDR3 sequence: CATSRPIVEPYNEQFF.

The CDR3 here is CASSSRGRSGLFF. This chain connects TRBV7-2 to TRBJ2-2; with no DNA, the TCRdb D assignment of TRBD1 cannot be verified. The CDR3 is made up of 13 amino acids. Germline V CDR1 and CDR2: SGHTA, FQGNSA.

V gene TRBV28 combines with J gene TRBJ2-7; TCRdb proposes TRBD1, but this gene call is untestable without DNA. The CDR3 totals 14 residues. Germline V gene sequence: CDR1 MDHEN, CDR2 SYDVKM. CDR3 sequence reads: CASSFSGTGYEQYF.

This sequence joins TRBV20-1 and TRBJ2-5; TCRdb proposes TRBD1, but this gene call is untestable without DNA. This CDR3 comprises 15 residues. Germline V gives CDR1 DFQATT, CDR2 SNEGSKA (reference sequence). The CDR3 sequence is CSASRVRGGQETQYF.

The V gene is TRBV10-3, the J gene TRBJ2-1. CDR3 size: 11 residues. From germline, CDR1 is ENHRY and CDR2 SYGVKD. The CDR3 reads CAIGPYNEQFF.

The chain joins TRBV6-2 or TRBV6-3 to TRBJ2-2; without DNA, the TCRdb call of TRBD1 cannot be checked. Germline V gene data show CDR1 as MNHEY and CDR2 as SVGEGT. The CDR3 contains 14 residues. The CDR3 here is CASHRGVNTGELFF.

V usage is TRBV20-1 and J usage is TRBJ2-7. The CDR3 loop spans 14 amino acids. Germline CDR1 is DFQATT and CDR2 is SNEGSKA (reference sequence). The CDR3 reads CSARGGGSPYEQYF.

The chain carries TRBV5-4 and TRBJ2-6. This CDR3 region has 20 residues. Germline V lookup: CDR1 SGHNT, CDR2 YYREEE (reference sequence). This CDR3 reads CASSLDRAVAGDSGANVLTF.

The rearrangement joins TRBV9 to TRBJ1-6. The CDR3 length is 16 residues. Germline CDR1 SGDLS, CDR2 YYNGEE. The CDR3 sequence: CASSVTSANPNSPLHF.

The rearrangement links TRBV9 to TRBJ1-5; TCRdb calls TRBD1, which cannot be checked without DNA. Germline V gives CDR1 SGDLS, CDR2 YYNGEE. The CDR3 is made up of 13 amino acids. The chain's CDR3 is CASSATGDQPQHF. Combining the CDR3 with reference TRBV9 and TRBJ1-5 gives the whole variable domain DSGVTQTPKHLITATGQRVTLRCSPRSGDLSVYWYQQSLDQGLQFLIQYYNGEERAKGNILERFSAQQFPDLHSELNLSSLELGDSALYFCASSATGDQPQHFGDGTRLSIL.

The chain combines TRBV12-3 or TRBV12-4 with TRBJ2-1. The CDR3 is made up of 11 amino acids. The CDR3 reads CASSTYTEQFF.

The chain uses TRBV10-3 and TRBJ1-4; TCRdb's D call, TRBD1, is unchecked because there is no DNA. The germline gives CDR1 ENHRY, CDR2 SYGVKD. This CDR3 spans 14 amino acids. CDR3 in amino acids: CAISPTGRDEKLFF.

The rearrangement uses TRBV11-2 and TRBJ2-2; TCRdb selects TRBD1, and the lack of DNA leaves this call unchecked. Per the germline V gene, CDR1 is SGHAT and CDR2 is FQNNGV. The CDR3 spans 14 residues. CDR3 protein: CASSQTRGTGELFF.

The J gene is TRBJ1-1, the V gene TRBV20-1; the D call from TCRdb, TRBD1, cannot be confirmed without DNA. This CDR3 is 15 amino acids long. Germline V gene lookup returns CDR1 DFQATT and CDR2 SNEGSKA (reference sequence). CDR3 in amino acids: CSALTPGSMNTEAFF.

The rearrangement uses TRBV4-3 and TRBJ1-1. The CDR3 runs 17 residues. In germline, CDR1 is LGHNA, CDR2 YSLEER. The chain's CDR3 is CASSQDIFGGDDTEAFF.

J is TRBJ2-1 and V is TRBV7-3; TCRdb's D gene call, TRBD2, goes unchecked for lack of DNA. This CDR3 contains 16 residues. Germline V gene lookup returns CDR1 SGHTA and CDR2 FQGTGA. The CDR3 reads CASSTLAGVKGNEQFF.

The chain is built from TRBV7-2 and TRBJ2-1; no DNA is available, so the TRBD1 call from TCRdb remains unchecked. Germline assignment: CDR1 SGHTA and CDR2 FQGNSA. This CDR3 has 14 residues. CDR3 protein: CASSLSQGNNEQFF.